Listed here is a single T cell receptor beta chain. Germline loops: CDR1 SGHRS, CDR2 YFSETQ. V lost 4 bases to trimming and J lost 8 bases, with 21 bases between them. There are 16 residues in the CDR3. This sample is part of a study of blood T cell repertoires in COVID-19. Across the whole study: Sites in the United States, Italy and Spain provided acute and convalescent COVID-19 samples.

Original processing methods: Amplification from reference gene primers served as the basis for estimated nucleated cell counts. The data were produced by immunoSEQ multiplex PCR, yet TCRdb's version contains in-frame clones alone and is incomplete. V, J and clone size derive from that table, while D and trimming were established from the DNA sequence. The profile shows tens of thousands of clones, about 89% of them singletons. The sequencing input was peripheral blood. The chain uses TRBV5-1 and TRBJ1-4; D is possibly TRBD1 (5 bases). The sequence was collected from a human donor with acute or convalescent COVID-19. The donor label of this sample is uncertain. CDR3 bases: TGCGCCAGCAGCCAGGCGGGAGGGCAGGGAAGCGAAAAACTGTTTTTT. This codes for CASSQAGGQGSEKLFF. Supplemented by reference TRBV5-1 and TRBJ1-4, the full variable domain reads KAGVTQTPRYLIKTRGQQVTLSCSPISGHRSVSWYQQTPGQGLQFLFEYFSETQRNKGNFPGRFSGRQFSNSRSEMNVSTLELGDSALYLCASSQAGGQGSEKLFFGSGTQLSVL.